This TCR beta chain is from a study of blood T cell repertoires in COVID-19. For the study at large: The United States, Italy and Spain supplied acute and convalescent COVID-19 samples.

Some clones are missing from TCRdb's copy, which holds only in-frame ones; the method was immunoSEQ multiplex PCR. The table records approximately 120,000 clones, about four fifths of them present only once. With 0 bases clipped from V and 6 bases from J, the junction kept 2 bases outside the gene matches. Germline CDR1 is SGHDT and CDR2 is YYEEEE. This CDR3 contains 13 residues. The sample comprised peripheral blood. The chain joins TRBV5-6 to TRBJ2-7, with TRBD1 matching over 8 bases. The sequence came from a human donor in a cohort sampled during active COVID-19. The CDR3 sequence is CASSLGTGSEQYF. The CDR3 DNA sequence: TGTGCCAGCAGCTTGGGGACAGGGAGCGAGCAGTACTTC.